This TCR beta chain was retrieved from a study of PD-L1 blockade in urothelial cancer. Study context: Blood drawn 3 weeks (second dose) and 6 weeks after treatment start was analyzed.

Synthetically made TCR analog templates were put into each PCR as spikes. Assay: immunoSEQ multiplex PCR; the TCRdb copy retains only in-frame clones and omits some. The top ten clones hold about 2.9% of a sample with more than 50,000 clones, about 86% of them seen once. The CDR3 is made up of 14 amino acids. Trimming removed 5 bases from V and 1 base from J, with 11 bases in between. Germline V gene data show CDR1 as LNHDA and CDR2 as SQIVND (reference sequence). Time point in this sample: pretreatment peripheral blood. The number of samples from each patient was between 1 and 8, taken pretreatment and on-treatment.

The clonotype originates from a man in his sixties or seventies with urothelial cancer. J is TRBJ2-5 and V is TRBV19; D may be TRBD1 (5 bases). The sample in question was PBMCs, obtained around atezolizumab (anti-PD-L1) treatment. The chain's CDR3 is CASSPRQIQETQYF. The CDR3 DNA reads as TGTGCCAGTAGTCCCCGACAGATCCAAGAGACCCAGTACTTC.